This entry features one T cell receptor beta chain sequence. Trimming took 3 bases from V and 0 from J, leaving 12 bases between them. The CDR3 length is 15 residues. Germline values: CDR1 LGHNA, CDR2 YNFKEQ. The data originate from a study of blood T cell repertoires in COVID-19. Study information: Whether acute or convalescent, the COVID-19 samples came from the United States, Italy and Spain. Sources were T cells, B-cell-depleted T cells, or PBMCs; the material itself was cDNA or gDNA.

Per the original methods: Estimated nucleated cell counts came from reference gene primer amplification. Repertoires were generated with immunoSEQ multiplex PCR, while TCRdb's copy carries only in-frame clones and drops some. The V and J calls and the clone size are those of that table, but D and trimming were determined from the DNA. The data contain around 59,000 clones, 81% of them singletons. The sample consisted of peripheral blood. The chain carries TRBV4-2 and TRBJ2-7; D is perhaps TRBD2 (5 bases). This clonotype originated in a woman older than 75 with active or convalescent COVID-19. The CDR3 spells CASSQITGDSYEQYF. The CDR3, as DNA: TGTGCCAGCAGCCAGATTACCGGGGACTCCTACGAGCAGTACTTC.